This T cell receptor beta chain was retrieved from a study of T-cell memory formation after mild COVID-19 (dated by TCRdb to 2020 to 2023). About the full investigation: TCR sequence clusters from the two donors were largely donor specific. Two young, previously healthy adult volunteers made up the cohort, one male and one female. In two donors, T-cell clones that expanded and contracted after mild COVID-19 were tracked by sequencing TCRalpha and TCRbeta repertoires over time.

General findings and caveats noted by the study authors: Clones that contracted from day 15 to 85 showed balanced CD4/CD8 phenotypes, whereas a second wave of clones that expanded from day 15 to 37 leaned towards CD4+. Contracting CD4+ clones were located mainly in the CM and EM memory subsets, whereas CD8+ clones were found to be enriched in EMRA. The study covered only a couple of mild cases, and larger cohorts including severe cases with pre-infection samples were considered necessary. SARS-CoV-2 specificity of the second-wave clones peaking on day 37 was not confirmed. Some responding clones were found in pre-infection memory, which suggests that pre-existing cross-reactive memory T cells took part in the SARS-CoV-2 response.

About this clonotype: Its binding antigen is unknown. No base-level quality is on record; no much larger clone is a single base apart.

Germline trimming amounts to 1 base on V and 6 bases on J, with 8 as the count of junction bases outside the gene matches. The germline V gene encodes CDR1 SGHTA and CDR2 FQGNSA. Inclusive of the bounding cysteine and phenylalanine, the CDR3 is 16 residues long. The CDR3 DNA has 48 bases and is translated from base 1. PBMCs were isolated by Ficoll-Paque density gradient centrifugation. Sequencing was carried out with an Illumina NovaSeq 6000. TCRalpha and TCRbeta cDNA libraries were constructed by 5'RACE with constant-segment primers, with sample barcodes and unique molecular identifiers being introduced. Trizol reagent was used to extract RNA from every sample. Libraries were amplified in two PCR steps, with a second sample barcode and Illumina TruSeq adapters added in the second step. Sequencing of the libraries was done on an Illumina NovaSeq, producing 2 x 150 bp paired-end reads. Under the source paper's analysis protocol: Reads were demultiplexed and collapsed into UMI-guided consensus sequences with migec v1.2.7. Using mixcr v2.1.11, UMI consensuses were aligned to TRA and TRB V and J templates and then assembled into clonotypes. Expanded or contracted clonotypes were those called significant by both edgeR and NoisET, with noise models trained on biological replicates. For edgeR calls, the thresholds were a false discovery rate-adjusted p below 0.01 and a log2 fold-change of 1. As an exploratory analysis of dynamics, max-normalized trajectories of the 1000 most abundant clonotypes were examined with PCA combined with hierarchical clustering. Separately sequenced CD4+ and CD8+ repertoires were used to assign the CD4 or CD8 phenotype of responding clones. TCRdb reprocessed the public reads (quality trimming at Q25 with fastp, clone calling with MiXCR) and kept in-frame beta chains. Each entry merges the rows of one CDR3 protein and shows their most common DNA and genes. The V and J calls were not made by the authors but by TCRdb's processing. The sample table lists hundreds of thousands of distinct CDR3 sequences, 20% of them with a count of one. The top ten clones comprise 7.5% to 10% of the sample.

Sequences were obtained from PBMCs or a T cell subset sorted from them (not recorded which). This chain joins TRBV7-2 to TRBJ2-2; the junction holds 7 bases that match TRBD2. This clonotype originated in an adult woman who had mild COVID-19 (a few samples of this study predate the infection). The sample titles of this study are shuffled in the database, so cell type and time point are left out; the donor was told from shared clones. For the CDR3, the sequence is CASSLGAGVGAGELFF. The DNA reads TGTGCCAGCAGCTTAGGCGCGGGGGTGGGAGCCGGGGAGCTGTTTTTT.